This TCR beta chain is from a study of T cell changes during pregnancy in multiple sclerosis. Repertoires were generated with immunoSEQ multiplex PCR, while TCRdb's copy carries only in-frame clones and drops some. The repertoire holds around 67,000 clones, with 90% as singletons. With V trimmed by 3 bases and J by 3 bases, 5 bases remained unmatched. Germline CDR1 reads SNHLY; CDR2 reads FYNNEI. The CDR3 has 15 residues. The rearrangement joins TRBV2 to TRBJ2-3, with TRBD1 identical over 8 bases. The receptor was derived from a female donor in good health, enrolled as a control in a pregnancy study. The input for sequencing was peripheral blood, taken after pregnancy. CDR3 DNA: TGTGCCAGCAGTGATCACGGACAGGGAACAGATACGCAGTATTTT. Translating it yields CASSDHGQGTDTQYF. Full variable domain (missing parts from reference TRBV2 and TRBJ2-3): EPEVTQTPSHQVTQMGQEVILRCVPISNHLYFYWYRQILGQKVEFLVSFYNNEISEKSEIFDDQFSVERPDGSNFTLKIRSTKLEDSAMYFCASSDHGQGTDTQYFGPGTRLTVL.